This paragraph covers one T cell receptor beta chain sequence. Its target is not known. The record originates from a study of cytomegalovirus exposure and HLA in healthy donors. Study findings and constraints: Among TCR beta chains of equal frequency, HLA-associated ones were more clonally expanded in a later analysis.

Primers: 60 Vbeta forward and 13 Jbeta reverse. Sequenced by immunoSEQ multiplex PCR; TCRdb stores in-frame clones only, minus some. This sample lists more than 50,000 clones; its ten largest clones have roughly 9.6%. CDR1 is SGDLS, CDR2 YYNGEE, per germline. Trimming at V came to 5 bases and at J to 5 bases, leaving 3 bases not matched to a gene. This CDR3 region has 13 residues. Sample: PBMCs. The TCR sequence derives from a man in his fifties in good health and CMV-seropositive. V gene TRBV9 combines with J gene TRBJ1-4, with 7 bases lining up with TRBD1. As DNA, the CDR3 is TGTGCCAGCAGGGGGACAGAGAATGAAAAACTGTTTTTT. Its translation is CASRGTENEKLFF.